This T cell receptor (beta chain) was sequenced in a study of stem cell transplantation in POMP-related autoinflammatory disease (dated by TCRdb to the early 2020s). Regarding the research as a whole: The study hypothesis was that defective thymoproteasomes impair MHC class I-dependent CD8+ T-cell differentiation and positive selection, which skews the TRB repertoire. Before transplant, patients showed CD4+ naive T-cell skewing, low CD8+ T-cell proportions, and reduced T-cell cytokine secretion. DNA chimerism analysis after transplant demonstrated 100% donor engraftment of neutrophils and platelets for up to one year. The effect of POMP deficiency on T-cell receptor beta repertoire diversity and CDR3 characteristics was assessed using high-throughput TRB sequencing. General findings and caveats noted by the study authors: Statistical significance for the trend toward lower diversity and increased clonality in PRAID patients was reached only for regulatory T cells. The number of unique TRB V-J gene pairings in PRAID patients was restricted. Across all analyzed T-cell subsets, PRAID patients tended toward lower TRB diversity and higher clonality.

In regard to this clone: Its antigen is not yet known. No much larger clonotype is one base removed from it; base qualities were not supplied.

CDR1 is given as MNHEY and CDR2 as SVGEGT, both from the germline V gene. The germline ends are 11 bases apart after V is trimmed by 2 bases and J by 2 bases. Including the terminal cysteine and phenylalanine, the CDR3 comprises 15 residues. CDR3 DNA only is kept here, 45 bases in frame from base 1. The library was generated by the immunoSEQ multiplex PCR assay. The published analysis was carried out like this. Repertoire diversity was quantified with Shannon entropy, accounting for clonal size distribution. The Gini-Simpson index (Simpson_1-D) served as the measure of how unequally clonotypes were distributed. TCRdb obtained this table from immuneACCESS and retained in-frame rearrangements with V and J assigned. These tables miss some clones; where compared with another copy, unresolved V genes account for less than half of the shortfall, and the remainder is unexplained. The D gene and trimming were derived from the DNA, and the V and J assignments and clone size from that table. The sample includes 9,100 or so clones, with 79% observed a single time. Clones ranked in the top ten supply approximately 4.5% of the sample.

The time point label corresponds to: after hematopoietic stem cell transplant. PRAID was characterized by prominent immunodeficiency alongside autoinflammation. Prior to TRB sequencing, T-cell subsets (conventional T cells, CD8+ T cells, regulatory T cells, T follicular helper cells) were sorted. This receptor was taken from a human patient with POMP-related autoinflammation and immune dysregulation (PRAID). After a transplant, some of the T cells may come from the graft donor. The chain employs TRBV6-2 or TRBV6-3 and TRBJ2-3; 5 matching bases give a weak D call of TRBD1. Sequencing was performed on CD4+ T cells from PBMCs, taken after stem cell transplantation. CDR3 reads: CASSYGQGDTDTQYF. The DNA is TGTGCCAGCAGTTACGGGCAGGGTGACACAGATACGCAGTATTTT.